The rows below give T cell receptor beta chains drawn from one sample of a study of blood T cell repertoires in COVID-19. Profiled with immunoSEQ multiplex PCR; TCRdb holds only in-frame clones, not every one. The table has fewer than 300,000 clones, 80% to 90% seen once. The material sequenced was PBMCs or T cells enriched from blood (not recorded which). The receptors were gathered from a man between 35 and 55 years old who had recovered from COVID-19. Each CDR3 is given with its conserved first and last residue. The D gene is left open where the match is weak. Size tells how often a clone was seen (once, few, many) or the class of an expanded clone, and some rows leave it out.

cdr3_aa,cdr3_nt,v_call,j_call,clone_size,d_call
CASNKDRGTDTQYF,TGTGCCAGCAACAAAGACAGAGGCACAGATACGCAGTATTTT,TRBV7-9,TRBJ2-3,.,.
CASSWAPQGDEAFF,TGTGCCAGCAGTTGGGCTCCGCAGGGGGATGAAGCTTTCTTT,TRBV27,TRBJ1-1,.,TRBD1
CASSLWTGNSNQPQHF,TGTGCCAGCAGTTTATGGACGGGAAATAGCAATCAGCCCCAGCATTTT,TRBV28,TRBJ1-5,.,.
CASSFLTSGGDQETQYF,TGTGCCAGCAGCTTCTTGACTAGCGGGGGTGATCAAGAGACCCAGTACTTC,TRBV11-3,TRBJ2-5,.,TRBD2
CASSITGVSNGYTF,TGTGCCAGTAGTATTACAGGGGTTTCGAATGGCTACACCTTC,TRBV19,TRBJ1-2,.,TRBD1
CASSLIRQNTEAFF,TGTGCCAGCAGCTTAATTCGACAGAACACTGAAGCTTTCTTT,TRBV11-2,TRBJ1-1,.,.
CARSLGSRGQPQHF,TGTGCCAGAAGCTTAGGTTCCCGGGGTCAGCCCCAGCATTTT,TRBV7-5,TRBJ1-5,.,.
CASRGQGTTYTGELFF,TGTGCCAGTAGGGGGCAAGGGACTACGTACACCGGGGAGCTGTTTTTT,TRBV19,TRBJ2-2,.,TRBD2
CASSYGVPDTQYF,TGTGCCAGCAGTTACGGAGTTCCAGATACGCAGTATTTT,TRBV28,TRBJ2-3,.,.
CAISQGQGGNSPLHF,TGTGCCATCAGCCAGGGACAGGGCGGGAATTCACCCCTCCACTTT,TRBV10-3,TRBJ1-6,.,TRBD1
CASSWDLSSYNEQFF,TGTGCCAGCAGTTGGGACTTGAGCTCCTACAATGAGCAGTTCTTC,TRBV27,TRBJ2-1,once,.
CASSKLAGVDTDTQYF,TGTGCCAGCAGCAAACTAGCGGGAGTGGACACAGATACGCAGTATTTT,TRBV7-6,TRBJ2-3,once,TRBD2
CASSPRISGQETQYF,TGTGCCAGCAGTCCCCGTATCAGCGGCCAAGAGACCCAGTACTTC,TRBV6-6,TRBJ2-5,.,.
CASSLDRFNSPLHF,TGTGCCAGCAGCCTAGACAGGTTTAATTCACCCCTCCACTTT,TRBV11-2,TRBJ1-6,few,.
CATSTNGGSSNEQFF,TGTGCCACCAGTACGAATGGCGGGAGTTCAAATGAGCAGTTCTTC,TRBV24-1,TRBJ2-1,once,TRBD2
CASSPQGSNQPQHF,TGTGCCAGCAGCCCCCAGGGGTCCAATCAGCCCCAGCATTTT,TRBV2,TRBJ1-5,once,.